This TCR beta chain appears in the sequencing data of a study of cytomegalovirus exposure and HLA in healthy donors (dated by TCRdb to about 2017). As for the study more broadly: In an earlier analysis of 550 to 750 of the donors, about 270 Gb of sequence data and just under 120 million unique TCR beta sequences from about 179 million T cells were reported. Around 320 gigabases of sequencing data and tens of millions of unique TCR sequences were included in an early release covering roughly 600 HLA-typed donors. Among the roughly 400 genotyped donors, around 81% belonged to the genetic ancestry cluster associated with self-reported Caucasian donors. The study was designed to test whether signatures of past pathogen exposure could be identified by cataloging public T cell receptors. The study used immunosequencing to profile the T cell repertoires of 666 subjects and linked those repertoires to cytomegalovirus serostatus. In addition to the first cohort of approximately 650 subjects, a separate validation cohort of 100 to 150 different subjects was used. The study combined high-throughput TCR immunosequencing, statistical association of individual TCRs with disease status, and machine learning to predict cytomegalovirus infection status. In a later analysis, previously published TCR beta repertoires from several hundred donors were re-analyzed and high-resolution HLA genotyping was added so that TCR occurrence patterns could be studied. Rather than drawing on any new phenotypic data, the later analysis identified candidate immune exposures from TCR beta sequences and the way those sequences occurred across donors. In an earlier analysis of several hundred of the donors, high-throughput TCR beta sequencing was used to judge whether each TCR beta V gene segment behaved as functional or pseudogenic. Donor age, sex, ethnicity and CMV serostatus were compiled together with the repertoire data. A later genetic analysis used genome-wide SNP genotypes for about 65% of the 666 donors, treating that subset as a discovery cohort. All discovery cohort repertoires had been generated on a single sequencing platform. Class I and class II HLA loci were covered by the typing at four-digit resolution. Typing coverage varied by locus: roughly 620-640 donors for A, B, C, DRB1 and DQB1; around 560 for DQA1; approximately 570 for DPA1; around 450 for DPB1. About 5 DR-DQ haplotypes were handled as single units for association and clustering, since linkage in the cohort was strong. Across approximately 420 genotyped donors of the cohort, an average of 235,054 unique TCR beta nucleotide sequences per donor were sequenced, and 15% to 20% of those sequences were non-productive. Broader findings and caveats from the paper: Strong co-occurrence of HLA alleles, especially DR and DQ, made assigning TCR associations to individual alleles difficult. A further reported finding was that TCR beta sequences accurately predicted the HLA-A and HLA-B alleles for most subjects in the first cohort. Specific HLA alleles were associated with around 18,000 TCR beta sequences at a false discovery rate of 0.05 in a later analysis. An earlier analysis of around 600 of the donors showed that most TCR beta V segments appeared in productive rearrangements either about 87% or about 30% of the time, which broadly matched IMGT annotations. Sequencing depth was assumed to be roughly uniform across donors in the presence/absence analyses, though that assumption may not hold. In vitro tests confirmed that a few of the cytomegalovirus-associated TCR beta chains recognize cytomegalovirus antigens. Because HLA typing was unavailable for some donors at each locus, only the typed subset was used in association tests. In this cohort, only TCR beta chains were sequenced, and detectable features were limited by the absence of alpha or paired-chain data. Cytomegalovirus status was reported to be diagnosed by the classifier with high specificity and sensitivity in both the original and validation cohorts. In a later analysis, TCR association rates were found to vary across HLA loci, with the most associated TCRs seen for DRB1 alleles and the fewest for HLA-C alleles. Because counts were too low, under 20 rarely observed V segments, including chromosome 9 orphons, were left out of the earlier analysis of some 600 of the donors. The authors suggested that the approach could potentially be generalized to other disease states and immunological phenotypes. The study listed 150 to 200 TCR beta chains as associated with cytomegalovirus. Most TCR sequences were seen in very few donors, while some public TCRs were found in many individuals. In a later analysis, HLA-associated TCR beta chains showed more clonal expansion and lower generation probabilities than non-associated chains that were equally common. A later analysis found that most CMV-associated TCR beta chains appeared HLA-restricted, with HLA associations seemingly driven largely by CMV exposure. Compared with the 666-donor mean, donors in an Asian-associated ancestry cluster had fewer N-insertions in productive TCRs, according to a later genetic analysis. CMV serostatus was the only immune exposure information available for the cohort. V-gene and J-gene trimming of TCR beta chains was associated with a missense DCLRE1C variant in a later genetic analysis, and the association was replicated in an independent cohort. Several of the top co-occurrence clusters appeared to be linked to parvovirus B19, influenza, CMV and Epstein-Barr virus, according to a later analysis. Linkage disequilibrium might explain the correlated functional status among segregating V segments, but an unknown experimental factor could not be ruled out. The 87-base-pair reads could not distinguish some IMGT-functional V segments, including TRBV6-2 and TRBV6-3, so those segments were excluded. A cluster of highly shared sequence variants was judged likely to represent a technical artifact of the sequencing pipeline.

Note on this clone: The clone's antigen remains unknown. The sample holds no much larger clone one base away, and base qualities are not on file.

Library prep was done by the immunoSEQ multiplex PCR assay. For the multiplex PCR, a mixture combining 60 forward primers for TCR Vbeta segments and 13 reverse primers for TCR Jbeta segments was used. The CDR3 region of rearranged TCR beta genes was amplified from genomic DNA with a multiplex PCR assay. The Illumina HiSeq System was used to sequence the amplified TCR beta libraries as 87-base-pair reads. Per the authors' processing: Across the 500 to 850 repertoires, a later analysis counted 80 million or so unique TCR beta chains, roughly 11 million of which were shared by at least two donors. Raw reads were error-corrected and collapsed into unique sequences by a nearest-neighbor algorithm in which closely related sequences were merged to remove PCR and sequencing errors. V, D and J gene segments were assigned by aligning CDR3 sequences to IMGT reference sequences. For a sequence to be retained, a match of at least six nucleotides to both a V gene segment and a J gene segment was required. Rearrangements were classified as productive when the CDR3 lacked stop codons and remained in frame with V and J, and all other rearrangements were classified as non-productive. CDR3 was defined by IMGT convention, running from the second conserved V-encoded cysteine to the conserved J-encoded phenylalanine. The earlier analysis of fewer than 700 of the donors excluded sequences that lacked an unambiguous match to a single V gene segment. An earlier analysis of over 450 of the donors classified V segments as functional when productive rearrangements were above 56.7% and as segregating when the standard deviation between donors was above 5%. A statistical classification framework was built to diagnose cytomegalovirus status from the catalog of TCR beta chain sequences. A later analysis assigned V and J genes by comparing TCR nucleotide sequences with IMGT/GENE-DB human TR gene sequences. A later analysis assigned CDR3 sequences and most-parsimonious VDJ recombination scenarios with the TCRdist pipeline. A later analysis defined each TCR beta chain by its CDR3 amino acid sequence plus V-gene family, and excluded reads lacking a unique V-gene family. A later analysis removed nearly 600 highly shared, low-generation-probability nucleotide sequences to deal with suspected cross-contamination and a sequencing artifact. A later analysis calculated a clonal expansion index for each public chain from normalized within-repertoire ranks of inferred template counts. In a later analysis, generation probabilities were computed using a VDJ recombination model fitted to out-of-frame rearrangements, and the results were checked against IGoR. In a later analysis, hypergeometric tests were used to score TCR-TCR, TCR-HLA and TCR-CMV co-occurrence, with a repertoire-size bias correction applied to TCR pairs. False discovery rates were estimated in a later analysis by permuting HLA or CMV assignments 20 times. In a later analysis, co-occurring TCRs were grouped using DBSCAN, with TCRdist sequence similarity added in when clustering inside HLA-allele-positive subsets. For co-occurrence clustering, repertoires with fewer than 30,000 or more than 120,000 public chains were excluded, along with five repertoires with anomalous nucleotide sharing. Here the immuneACCESS table is served through TCRdb, limited to in-frame sequences with V and J called. Missing clones are a known gap in these copies; in checked studies unresolved V genes cover under half, and the rest lacks a known reason. V, J and clone size were drawn from that table, and D and trimming were deduced from the DNA. The sample table lists roughly 100,000 clones, 80% to 90% of them with a count of one. Roughly 5.5% of the sample goes to the ten largest clones.

In total, roughly 710 healthy bone marrow donors made up the cohort. At the time of sampling, all cohort members were nominally healthy, though unrecorded immune exposures were likely present. The donor was CMV seropositive and was included in the group of approximately 300 seropositive cohort members. A peripheral blood sample was provided by each donor, and peripheral blood mononuclear cells were used for TCR beta sequencing. The Qiagen DNeasy Blood Extraction Kit was used to extract genomic DNA from the blood cell samples. Relative to germline, V is missing 3 bases and J is missing 0 bases, with 1 base of the junction outside any gene match. The CDR3 sequence holds 13 residues, the cysteine and phenylalanine included. Just the 39-base CDR3 DNA is kept, in frame starting at base 1. Based on the germline V gene, the CDR1 and CDR2 sequences are SQVTM and ANQGSEA.

The receptor comes from a woman younger than 35 in good health and CMV-seropositive. The chain couples TRBV29-1 to TRBJ2-7; a stretch of 8 junction bases matches TRBD2. Sequencing was carried out using PBMCs. This receptor carries the CDR3 CSVETSDSYEQYF. The base sequence is TGCAGCGTTGAGACTAGCGACTCCTACGAGCAGTACTTC.